These 20 T cell receptor beta chains were all obtained from the same sample, sequenced in a study of blood T cell repertoires in COVID-19 (dated by TCRdb to the early 2020s). Library prep was done by the immunoSEQ multiplex PCR assay. Not all clones reach the TCRdb copy of this immuneACCESS table, which keeps in-frame sequences only. Checked studies attribute under half of the gap to unresolved V genes and leave the rest unexplained. Across this sample there are hundreds of thousands of clones, with 86% seen only once. Just over 7% of the sample lies in the top ten. Sequences were obtained from peripheral blood. All receptors derive from a woman aged 60-70 years with COVID-19, enrolled during active disease.

V is TRBV7-7 and J is TRBJ2-7; perhaps TRBD1 as D (6 bases). CDR1 and CDR2 (germline): SSHAT, FNYEAQ (reference sequence). CDR3 length equals 14 residues. Trimming left V 5 bases short and J 6 bases short, with 17 bases between. The CDR3, as DNA: TGTGCCAGCAGCCCCCGGGACATTGGGGGCGAGCAGTACTTC. Translation: CASSPRDIGGEQYF.

This clone is a singleton in its sample. The chain carries TRBV7-9 and TRBJ1-2; D not resolved. The V gene's germline CDR1 is SEHNR and CDR2 FQNEAQ (reference sequence). The ends were cut back, 5 bases at V and 8 bases at J, with 15 bases in the middle. CDR3 size: 13 residues. The CDR3 reads CASSLPPPRGYTF. In DNA form, the CDR3 reads TGTGCCAGCAGCCTCCCTCCCCCGAGGGGCTACACCTTC. The full variable domain, in which reference TRBV7-9 and TRBJ1-2 provide the parts outside the CDR3, is DTGVSQNPRHKITKRGQNVTFRCDPISEHNRLYWYRQTLGQGPEFLTYFQNEAQLEKSRLLSDRFSAERPKGSFSTLEIQRTEQGDSAMYLCASSLPPPRGYTFGSGTRLTVV.

This clone was observed a few times. The chain uses TRBV9 and TRBJ1-6; maybe TRBD1 (6 bases). The CDR3 runs to 16 residues. CDR1 SGDLS and CDR2 YYNGEE come from the germline V gene. Between the trimmed V and J ends, which lost 3 bases and 5 bases, there was a span of 15 bases. The CDR3 DNA reads TGTGCCAGCAGCGCCCATAGTACAGGGCATAATTCACCCCTCCACTTT. Its protein is CASSAHSTGHNSPLHF.

The gene calls are TRBV18 and TRBJ1-6; D is uncertain. The CDR3 loop spans 17 amino acids. Trimming pared 5 bases from V and 0 bases from J, leaving 14 bases between. Germline V lookup: CDR1 KGHSH, CDR2 LQKENI. In nucleotides, the CDR3 is TGTGCCAGCTCAACGGGAGGGCTGGCCTCCTATAATTCACCCCTCCACTTT. Its translation: CASSTGGLASYNSPLHF. Using reference TRBV18 and TRBJ1-6 for the parts outside the CDR3, the full variable domain is NAGVMQNPRHLVRRRGQEARLRCSPMKGHSHVYWYRQLPEEGLKFMVYLQKENIIDESGMPKERFSAEFPKEGPSILRIQQVVRGDSAAYFCASSTGGLASYNSPLHFGNGTRLTVT.

The chain is built from TRBV6-6 and TRBJ1-1, with D tentatively TRBD1 (5 bases). CDR1 and CDR2 (germline): MNHNY, SVGAGI (reference sequence). CDR3 length equals 15 residues. The V end was cut by 7 bases, the J end by 4 bases, with 19 bases between. CDR3 coding DNA: TGTGCCAGCACCTTGGGGGGAGTTCTAGGCACTGAAGCTTTCTTT. It encodes CASTLGGVLGTEAFF.

The chain is built from TRBV3-1 (or the pseudogene TRBV3-2) and TRBJ2-5; 7 bases are a match to TRBD2. The CDR3 extends over 15 amino acids. V lost 0 bases and J lost 5; bases outside the gene matches: 6. Germline CDR1 LGHDT, CDR2 YNNKEL (reference sequence). The CDR3 sequence is CASSQEGGTWETQYF. The DNA for the CDR3 is TGTGCCAGCAGCCAAGAGGGGGGGACTTGGGAGACCCAGTACTTC.

V is TRBV12-5 and J is TRBJ2-7; 9 bases align to TRBD1. CDR1 is LGHNT, CDR2 FRNRAP, per germline. This CDR3 has 16 residues. With 0 bases clipped from V and 6 bases from J, the junction kept 9 bases outside the gene matches. In DNA form, the CDR3 reads TGTGCTAGTGGTTTGGTAGGTTACAGGGGGCATGGCGAGCAGTACTTC. This encodes CASGLVGYRGHGEQYF.

This rearrangement joins TRBV7-2 to TRBJ1-2, with 10 positions matching TRBD1. Losses at the gene ends were 2 bases for V and 4 bases for J; bases not matched to a gene: 4. The CDR3 consists of 15 residues. The germline CDR1 and CDR2 sequences are SGHTA and FQGNSA. The CDR3 loop reads CASSLSGTGAYGYTF. The CDR3 bases are TGTGCCAGCAGCTTATCCGGGACAGGGGCCTATGGCTACACCTTC. Together with reference TRBV7-2 and TRBJ1-2, the CDR3 gives the full variable domain: GAGVSQSPSNKVTEKGKDVELRCDPISGHTALYWYRQSLGQGLEFLIYFQGNSAPDKSGLPSDRFSAERTGGSVSTLTIQRTQQEDSAVYLCASSLSGTGAYGYTFGSGTRLTVV.

J is TRBJ1-2 and V is TRBV5-1, with 7 bases aligning to TRBD1. Germline loops: CDR1 SGHRS, CDR2 YFSETQ. Trimming cost V 0 bases and J 3 bases; bases outside gene matches: 5. The CDR3 totals 15 residues. The CDR3 region is CASSLGQGGHYGYTF. Here the CDR3 DNA reads TGCGCCAGCAGCTTGGGACAGGGAGGCCACTATGGCTACACCTTC.

The rearrangement links TRBV5-1 to TRBJ2-3, with 11 positions matching TRBD2. CDR1 SGHRS and CDR2 YFSETQ come from the germline V gene. The junction had 5 bases not matched to a gene; V was cut back by 2 bases and J by 6 bases. The CDR3 length is 15 residues. The CDR3 DNA reads TGCGCCAGCAGCTTTAGCGGGGGGGCCGGTGATACGCAGTATTTT. Its protein is CASSFSGGAGDTQYF.

The chain couples TRBV27 to TRBJ2-7, with TRBD1 identical over 7 bases. Germline assignment: CDR1 MNHEY and CDR2 SMNVEV (reference sequence). The CDR3 sequence is 14 residues long. V lost 5 bases to trimming and J lost 2 bases; unmatched junction nucleotides: 6. CDR3 residues: CASSTGDRTYEQYF. The CDR3 DNA reads as TGTGCCAGCAGTACAGGGGATAGGACCTACGAGCAGTACTTC.

CDR3 in DNA: TGCAGCGTTGAAGAAATCGTAGGGGGCTATGGCTACACCTTC. Protein sequence: CSVEEIVGGYGYTF. The chain has TRBV29-1 and TRBJ1-2; D may be TRBD1 (6 bases). Germline V gene sequence: CDR1 SQVTM, CDR2 ANQGSEA. V shed 0 bases and J shed 4 bases, with 12 bases lying between them. The CDR3 runs to 14 residues.

The chain joins TRBV19 to TRBJ1-6, with 10 bases lining up with TRBD1. The CDR3 has 16 residues. Germline V gene data show CDR1 as LNHDA and CDR2 as SQIVND (reference sequence). Trimming cost V 10 bases and J 2 bases; bases outside gene matches: 8. CDR3 in DNA: TGTGCCACCCGACAGGGGGCCGGGGCCTATAATTCACCCCTCCACTTT. Protein: CATRQGAGAYNSPLHF.

The CDR3: CASSLVTGESYEQYF. The CDR3 DNA sequence: TGTGCCAGCAGCTTGGTGACAGGGGAGAGCTACGAGCAGTACTTC. J is TRBJ2-7 and V is TRBV5-8, with 8 positions matching TRBD1. After removal of 0 bases from V and 3 bases from J, the junction contained 5 bases not matched to a gene. Germline CDR1 is SGHTS and CDR2 is YDEGEE. The CDR3 spans 15 residues. The full variable domain, in which reference TRBV5-8 and TRBJ2-7 provide the parts outside the CDR3, is EAGVTQSPTHLIKTRGQQATLRCSPISGHTSVYWYQQALGLGLQFLLWYDEGEERNRGNFPPRFSGRQFPNYSSELNVNALELEDSALYLCASSLVTGESYEQYFGPGTRLTVT.

This clone was counted at least ten times. At the DNA level, this CDR3 is encoded by other sequences in the same sample as well. The chain couples TRBV7-9 to TRBJ1-5; D not resolved. Germline CDR1 is SEHNR and CDR2 is FQNEAQ (reference sequence). CDR3 length equals 15 residues. Deletions cut 1 base from V and 0 bases from J, with 7 bases between. The CDR3 loop reads CASSLDGYSNQPQHF. The CDR3 nucleotides are TGTGCCAGCAGCTTAGACGGGTATAGCAATCAGCCCCAGCATTTT.

The chain carries TRBV10-3 and TRBJ2-5, with 8 bases identical to TRBD1. Trimming took 5 bases from V and 3 from J; bases not matched to a gene: 8. CDR1 and CDR2 (germline): ENHRY, SYGVKD. The CDR3 is 15 amino acids. The CDR3 region is CAISNITGGKETQYF. As DNA, the CDR3 is TGTGCCATCAGTAACATAACAGGGGGAAAAGAGACCCAGTACTTC.

V gene TRBV5-1 combines with J gene TRBJ2-1; 9 bases fit TRBD1. Germline V lookup: CDR1 SGHRS, CDR2 YFSETQ. This CDR3 is 14 amino acids long. The V segment lost 4 bases and the J segment 9 bases; nucleotides outside the gene matches: 8. The CDR3 protein is CASSRTGGAGEQFF. The CDR3 coding sequence is TGCGCCAGCAGCAGAACAGGGGGCGCGGGTGAGCAGTTCTTC.

The V gene is TRBV6-5, the J gene TRBJ1-1, with 10 bases that match TRBD1. V was clipped by 0 bases and J by 0 bases; unmatched bases: 1. Per the germline V gene, CDR1 is MNHEY and CDR2 is SVGAGI. The CDR3 has 16 amino acids. The CDR3 region has the DNA TGTGCCAGCAGTTACTCCGGGACAGGGGTGAACACTGAAGCTTTCTTT. This encodes CASSYSGTGVNTEAFF.

The J gene is TRBJ2-1, the V gene TRBV7-2, with D possibly TRBD2 on 6 matching bases. Germline loops: CDR1 SGHTA, CDR2 FQGNSA. The CDR3 sequence is 14 residues long. Trimming left V 5 bases short and J 4 bases short, with 12 bases between. The CDR3: CASSLPGDYNEQFF. The CDR3 bases are TGTGCCAGCAGCCTACCGGGGGATTACAATGAGCAGTTCTTC. Looking up the rest from reference TRBV7-2 and TRBJ2-1 gives the full variable domain: GAGVSQSPSNKVTEKGKDVELRCDPISGHTALYWYRQSLGQGLEFLIYFQGNSAPDKSGLPSDRFSAERTGGSVSTLTIQRTQQEDSAVYLCASSLPGDYNEQFFGPGTRLTVL.

This clone occurred a few times. The chain joins TRBV7-2 to TRBJ2-4, with 10 bases identical to TRBD1. The trim removed 6 bases at V and 2 bases at J, leaving 13 bases unmatched. The length of the CDR3 is 18 residues. Germline CDR1 and CDR2: SGHTA and FQGNSA. CDR3 region: CASSTFRRTGGTKNIQYF. CDR3 coding DNA: TGTGCCAGCAGTACCTTCCGGAGGACAGGGGGAACCAAAAACATTCAGTACTTC.